Shown below are 10 T cell receptor beta chains from a single sample sequenced in a study of blood T cell repertoires in COVID-19. Some clones are missing from TCRdb's copy, which holds only in-frame ones; the method was immunoSEQ multiplex PCR. The table includes 150,000 to 170,000 clones, around 84% detected once. Sample: PBMCs or T cells enriched from blood (not recorded which). Source of these receptors: a man aged 50 or older who had recovered from COVID-19.

V and J are TRBV10-3 and TRBJ1-3; TRBD1 aligns across 7 bases. V shed 10 bases and J 0 bases; nucleotides not matched to a gene: 6. Germline V gene lookup returns CDR1 ENHRY and CDR2 SYGVKD. This CDR3 region has 14 residues. The CDR3 region is CATTRDSSGNTIYF. The CDR3 DNA reads TGTGCCACCACTCGGGACAGCTCTGGAAACACCATATATTTT.

The V gene is TRBV1, the J gene TRBJ1-5. TRBV1 is a recognized pseudogene. This CDR3 has 15 amino acids. The CDR3 loop reads CTSSQEEGSCQPQHF. The CDR3 coding sequence is TGCACCAGCAGCCAAGAGGAGGGTAGTTGTCAGCCCCAGCATTTT.

This clone was counted ten times or more. V and J are TRBV5-1 and TRBJ2-7; tentatively, D is TRBD1 (6 bases). Germline CDR1 and CDR2: SGHRS and YFSETQ. CDR3 length: 14 amino acids. With 4 bases removed from V and 2 bases from J, the gap between germline ends came to 13 bases. The chain's CDR3 is CASSNTGNPYEQYF. The CDR3 DNA follows: TGCGCCAGCAGCAATACAGGGAATCCCTACGAGCAGTACTTC.

This clone was detected only a few times. The V gene is TRBV7-9, the J gene TRBJ2-1; 12 nucleotides agree with TRBD2. The CDR3 length is 15 residues. Germline lookup yields CDR1 SEHNR and CDR2 FQNEAQ (reference sequence). J was trimmed by 7 bases and V by 3 bases; bases with no gene match: 4. The CDR3 is CASSLRLAGVNEQFF. CDR3 nucleotides: TGTGCCAGCAGCTTGCGACTAGCGGGGGTAAATGAGCAGTTCTTC.

V and J are TRBV4-1 and TRBJ1-5; no definite D call. CDR3 length: 13 amino acids. Germline loops: CDR1 MGHRA, CDR2 YSYEKL. The ends were cut back, 0 bases at V and 7 bases at J, with 7 bases in the middle. CDR3 nucleotides: TGCGCCAGCAGCCAAGATCTAGGACAGCCCCAGCATTTT. Residues: CASSQDLGQPQHF.

The chain carries TRBV15 and TRBJ2-7; 10 nucleotides agree with TRBD2. Trimming removed 0 bases from V and 0 bases from J; junction bases left unmatched: 5. The CDR3 extends over 17 amino acids. CDR1 and CDR2 from the germline V gene are LNHNV and YYDKDF (reference sequence). This CDR3 reads CATSREVAGGPSYEQYF. CDR3 DNA: TGTGCCACCAGCAGAGAAGTAGCGGGGGGCCCCTCCTACGAGCAGTACTTC.

This clone was observed at least ten times. In the same sample, other DNA sequences code for this CDR3. The chain couples TRBV19 to TRBJ2-2; the D gene is possibly TRBD1 (6 bases). V was cut by 3 bases and J by 1 base, with 12 bases left in between. From germline, CDR1 is LNHDA and CDR2 SQIVND (reference sequence). The CDR3 runs 16 residues. The CDR3: CASSIRARGNTGELFF. The CDR3, as DNA: TGTGCCAGTAGTATTCGTGCCAGGGGGAACACCGGGGAGCTGTTTTTT.

This clone was observed a few times. This rearrangement joins TRBV2 to TRBJ2-6, with a possible D match to TRBD1 (5 bases). V gave up 4 bases and J gave up 0 bases, with 13 bases separating them. The germline V gene has CDR1 SNHLY and CDR2 FYNNEI. The CDR3 is 17 residues long. CDR3 DNA: TGTGCCAGCAGTGTGCAGGGCTTGAGCTCTGGGGCCAACGTCCTGACTTTC. This codes for CASSVQGLSSGANVLTF.

The V and J genes are TRBV4-3 and TRBJ2-1, with 10 bases identical to TRBD2. In germline, CDR1 is LGHNA, CDR2 YSLEER. V dropped 0 bases and J dropped 5; count of bases not matched to a gene: 7. CDR3 size: 17 residues. CDR3 nucleotide sequence: TGCGCCAGCAGCCAAGATTCTAGCGGGGGATGGAACAATGAGCAGTTCTTC. Translated: CASSQDSSGGWNNEQFF.

This clone has a single count. The chain employs TRBV6-2 or TRBV6-3 and TRBJ2-1; 7 positions match TRBD1. V shed 5 bases and J 4 bases; nucleotides not matched to a gene: 8. This CDR3 spans 15 amino acids. Per germline, CDR1 MNHEY and CDR2 SVGEGT. The CDR3 here is CASSGPGQMYNEQFF. The CDR3 nucleotides read TGTGCCAGCAGTGGACCGGGACAGATGTACAATGAGCAGTTCTTC.